These 20 T cell receptor beta chains were sequenced from one sample in a study of blood T cell repertoires in COVID-19 (TCRdb year 2020). Preparation of the library involved the immunoSEQ multiplex PCR assay. As stored in TCRdb, this immuneACCESS dataset retains in-frame rearrangements with V and J assigned. A fraction of the clones does not appear; measured against another copy, unresolved V genes explain less than half of the discrepancy, and the remainder lacks a known reason. This sample lists about 360,000 clones; about four fifths were detected once. The ten top clones hold around 3% of the sample. Sequencing used peripheral blood. The origin of the receptors is a man in his thirties or forties with active or convalescent COVID-19.

The V and J genes are TRBV2 and TRBJ1-2; tentative D call: TRBD1 (6 bases). CDR1 is SNHLY and CDR2 is FYNNEI in the germline V gene. The CDR3 sequence is 12 residues long. The ends were cut back, 9 bases at V and 2 bases at J, with 10 bases in the middle. The CDR3 DNA follows: TGTGCCAGAAGAGGACAGAACTATGGCTACACCTTC. It translates to CARRGQNYGYTF.

The rearrangement links TRBV11-2 to TRBJ1-1, with D tentatively TRBD1 (5 bases). Germline V gene lookup returns CDR1 SGHAT and CDR2 FQNNGV. The length of the CDR3 is 15 residues. V was cut by 0 bases and J by 4 bases, with 12 bases left in between. The CDR3: CASSLDVGDSTEAFF. Here the CDR3 DNA reads TGTGCCAGCAGCTTAGATGTAGGCGACAGCACTGAAGCTTTCTTT. Full variable domain (missing parts from reference TRBV11-2 and TRBJ1-1): EAGVAQSPRYKIIEKRQSVAFWCNPISGHATLYWYQQILGQGPKLLIQFQNNGVVDDSQLPKDRFSAERLKGVDSTLKIQPAKLEDSAVYLCASSLDVGDSTEAFFGQGTRLTVV.

The V and J genes are TRBV7-2 and TRBJ2-7; 7 bases line up with TRBD2. V shed 5 bases and J 1 base; nucleotides not matched to a gene: 11. The CDR3 consists of 16 residues. The germline V gene has CDR1 SGHTA and CDR2 FQGNSA. As DNA, the CDR3 is TGTGCCAGCAGCCTCTCCTCTAGCGGTCGGTCCTACGAGCAGTACTTC. It codes for CASSLSSSGRSYEQYF.

The chain links TRBV30 to TRBJ1-2; weak D call: TRBD1 (5 bases). From germline, CDR1 is GTSNPN and CDR2 SVGIG (reference sequence). This CDR3 has 14 residues. V lost 6 bases and J 0 bases, leaving 14 bases between the germline ends. CDR3 region: CACKEGIANYGYTF. Written as DNA, the CDR3 is TGTGCCTGCAAGGAGGGGATAGCTAACTATGGCTACACCTTC.

The chain combines TRBV6-5 with TRBJ2-7, with 10 positions matching TRBD2. The germline V gene encodes CDR1 MNHEY and CDR2 SVGAGI. V trimming: 6 bases; J trimming: 3 bases; junction bases outside the gene matches: 8. The CDR3 runs to 15 residues. The CDR3 loop is CASSSQREGFYEQYF. CDR3 nucleotides: TGTGCCAGCAGCTCCCAGCGGGAGGGCTTCTACGAGCAGTACTTC.

V gene TRBV9 combines with J gene TRBJ2-2; the D is unclear. Germline CDR1 is SGDLS and CDR2 is YYNGEE. The CDR3 sequence is 14 residues long. V was cut by 0 bases and J by 0 bases, with 3 bases left in between. CDR3 bases: TGTGCCAGCAGCGTAGTTACGAACACCGGGGAGCTGTTTTTT. As protein: CASSVVTNTGELFF.

CDR3 amino acids: CASSPDGTSAYNEQFF. The CDR3, as DNA: TGTGCCAGCAGCCCGGACGGGACTAGCGCCTACAATGAGCAGTTCTTC. The chain is built from TRBV3-1 (or the pseudogene TRBV3-2) and TRBJ2-1, with 10 bases fitting TRBD2. Trimming took 4 bases from V and 2 from J; bases not matched to a gene: 5. Germline CDR1 and CDR2: LGHDT and YNNKEL (reference sequence). The length of the CDR3 is 16 residues.

The rearrangement links TRBV19 to TRBJ1-2; D is ambiguous. Deletions cut 10 bases from V and 3 bases from J, with 6 bases between. This CDR3 spans 10 amino acids. Looked up from germline, CDR1 is LNHDA and CDR2 is SQIVND (reference sequence). CDR3 sequence reads: CATSYYGYTF. CDR3 in DNA: TGTGCCACTTCGTACTATGGCTACACCTTC. Complete variable domain (other parts from reference TRBV19 and TRBJ1-2): DGGITQSPKYLFRKEGQNVTLSCEQNLNHDAMYWYRQDPGQGLRLIYYSQIVNDFQKGDIAEGYSVSREKKESFPLTVTSAQKNPTAFYLCATSYYGYTFGSGTRLTVV.

V gene TRBV2 combines with J gene TRBJ2-3; 8 bases agree with TRBD1. V was clipped by 6 bases and J by 5 bases; unmatched bases: 4. The germline V gene has CDR1 SNHLY and CDR2 FYNNEI. CDR3 length: 13 amino acids. The CDR3 loop reads CASRGQVKDTQYF. The CDR3 region has the DNA TGTGCCAGCAGGGGACAGGTTAAAGATACGCAGTATTTT. Drawing the rest from reference TRBV2 and TRBJ2-3, the complete variable domain is EPEVTQTPSHQVTQMGQEVILRCVPISNHLYFYWYRQILGQKVEFLVSFYNNEISEKSEIFDDQFSVERPDGSNFTLKIRSTKLEDSAMYFCASRGQVKDTQYFGPGTRLTVL.

The gene calls are TRBV3-1 (or the pseudogene TRBV3-2) and TRBJ1-2, with 9 bases aligning to TRBD1. This CDR3 contains 15 residues. Trimming removed 1 base from V and 6 bases from J; junction bases left unmatched: 6. CDR1 LGHDT and CDR2 YNNKEL come from the germline V gene (reference sequence). CDR3 residues: CASSQVEDRGHGYTF. The CDR3 DNA is TGTGCCAGCAGCCAAGTGGAGGACAGGGGTCATGGCTACACCTTC.

This clone appeared a single time. V usage is TRBV19 and J usage is TRBJ2-2; D may be TRBD2 (6 bases). The ends were cut back, 5 bases at V and 1 base at J, with 11 bases in the middle. This CDR3 spans 15 amino acids. The V gene's germline CDR1 is LNHDA and CDR2 SQIVND (reference sequence). CDR3 DNA: TGTGCCAGTAGTGCGGGGAGACTGAACACCGGGGAGCTGTTTTTT. Its translation: CASSAGRLNTGELFF.

The chain uses TRBV9 and TRBJ1-6; perhaps TRBD1 as D (5 bases). The CDR3 covers 14 residues. Germline V gives CDR1 SGDLS, CDR2 YYNGEE. Trimming took off 0 bases at V and 10 bases at J, with 11 bases between the two ends. The CDR3 DNA sequence: TGTGCCAGCAGCGTAGCGGGAGGGGAATCACCCCTCCACTTT. It codes for CASSVAGGESPLHF.

This rearrangement joins TRBV30 to TRBJ2-7; D is perhaps TRBD2 (5 bases). Germline CDR1 and CDR2: GTSNPN and SVGIG (reference sequence). This CDR3 has 10 residues. The V end lost 6 bases, the J end lost 6 bases, and 9 bases lay between the germline ends. This chain's CDR3 is CACQSGEQYF. The CDR3 coding sequence is TGTGCCTGCCAGAGCGGCGAGCAGTACTTC.

The CDR3 DNA reads TGTGCCAGCAGCTTGGACTTTTCCTACGAGCAGTACTTC. Translation gives CASSLDFSYEQYF. This rearrangement joins TRBV5-8 to TRBJ2-7; D uncertain. Deletions cut 0 bases from V and 1 base from J, with 5 bases between. This CDR3 has 13 amino acids. Per the germline V gene, CDR1 is SGHTS and CDR2 is YDEGEE.

Points on this clone: The sample has other DNA sequences that encode this CDR3 too. The CDR3 sequence: CAWSTGSYGYTF. The CDR3 nucleotides are TGTGCCTGGAGTACAGGGAGCTATGGCTACACCTTC. The J gene is TRBJ1-2, the V gene TRBV30, with D tentatively TRBD1 (6 bases). The CDR3 covers 12 residues. V was clipped by 2 bases and J by 4 bases, with 8 bases between them. Germline lookup yields CDR1 GTSNPN and CDR2 SVGIG (reference sequence).

This chain joins TRBV24-1 and TRBJ2-2; 10 positions agree with TRBD1. The CDR3 is made up of 17 amino acids. CDR1 and CDR2 from the germline V gene are KGHDR and SFDVKD. Trimming removed 7 bases from V and 5 bases from J; junction bases left unmatched: 12. The CDR3 DNA follows: TGTGCCACCAGGGGAGAGCCGGACAGGGGGAAAACCGGGGAGCTGTTTTTT. Protein: CATRGEPDRGKTGELFF.

The CDR3 reads CASSIELAGGPGDTQYF. In DNA form, the CDR3 reads TGCGCCAGCAGCATCGAACTAGCGGGAGGGCCGGGAGATACGCAGTATTTT. J is TRBJ2-3 and V is TRBV5-1; the match to TRBD2 covers 13 bases. Germline V CDR1 and CDR2: SGHRS, YFSETQ. With V trimmed by 4 bases and J by 5 bases, 10 bases remained unmatched. The CDR3 loop spans 17 amino acids.

The chain links TRBV4-3 to TRBJ2-3; D unresolved. V was shortened by 1 base and J by 11 bases, with 10 bases between the two germline ends. Germline CDR1 and CDR2: LGHNA and YSLEER. The length of the CDR3 is 12 residues. In DNA form, the CDR3 reads TGCGCCAGCAGCCAAGTGGTCGGTGTGCAGTATTTT. Amino acids: CASSQVVGVQYF.

This chain links TRBV5-1 with TRBJ2-1; 11 bases agree with TRBD2. The V gene end was trimmed by 4 bases and the J gene end by 4 bases; junction bases not matched to a gene: 7. The CDR3 has 16 residues. The germline gives CDR1 SGHRS, CDR2 YFSETQ. The CDR3 coding sequence is TGCGCCAGCAGCGATCTAGCGGGGGGTCCATACAATGAGCAGTTCTTC. Amino acids: CASSDLAGGPYNEQFF. Full variable domain (remainder filled in from reference TRBV5-1 and TRBJ2-1): KAGVTQTPRYLIKTRGQQVTLSCSPISGHRSVSWYQQTPGQGLQFLFEYFSETQRNKGNFPGRFSGRQFSNSRSEMNVSTLELGDSALYLCASSDLAGGPYNEQFFGPGTRLTVL.

The chain couples TRBV27 to TRBJ1-6; D is possibly TRBD1 (5 bases). The V gene lost 6 bases and the J gene lost 2 bases, with 14 bases spanning the gap. The CDR3 covers 16 residues. The germline V gene has CDR1 MNHEY and CDR2 SMNVEV (reference sequence). CDR3 loop: CASSQQETAYNSPLHF. The CDR3, as DNA: TGTGCCAGCAGCCAACAGGAGACAGCCTATAATTCACCCCTCCACTTT.